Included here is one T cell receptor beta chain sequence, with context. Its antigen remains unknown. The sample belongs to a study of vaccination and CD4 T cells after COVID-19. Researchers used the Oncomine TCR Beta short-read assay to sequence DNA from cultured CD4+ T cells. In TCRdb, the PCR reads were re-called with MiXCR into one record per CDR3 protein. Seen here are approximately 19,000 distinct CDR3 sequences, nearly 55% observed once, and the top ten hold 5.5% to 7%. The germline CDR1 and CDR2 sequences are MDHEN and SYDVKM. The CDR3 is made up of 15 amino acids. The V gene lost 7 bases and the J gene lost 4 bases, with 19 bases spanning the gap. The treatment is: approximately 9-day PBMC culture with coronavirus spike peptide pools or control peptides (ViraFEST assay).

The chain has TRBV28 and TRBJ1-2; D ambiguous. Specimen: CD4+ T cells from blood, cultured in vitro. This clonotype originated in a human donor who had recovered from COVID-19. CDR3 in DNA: TGTGCCAGCATCCAGCAGACTCAAACTTTCTATGGCTACACCTTC. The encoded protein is CASIQQTQTFYGYTF.